This TCR beta chain was retrieved from a study of T cell responses to AZD1222 COVID-19 vaccine. For this clone: Its specificity is unknown.

Using immunoSEQ multiplex PCR, the repertoire was profiled, and TCRdb retains in-frame clones only, with some absent. The sample consists of some 130,000 clones, roughly 88% of them appearing once. Second-dose recipients at about 4 or about 12 weeks were treated as one pooled group. This CDR3 spans 14 amino acids. CDR1 and CDR2 from the germline V gene are GTSNPN and SVGIG (reference sequence). The V gene lost 4 bases and the J gene lost 2 bases, with 11 bases spanning the gap. General study findings and limits: Clonal diversity may have been underestimated in mostly white British donors. It was only a handful of AZD1222 recipients who were seropositive at baseline. Samples come after the peak T cell response, not at day 14.

This specimen consisted of peripheral blood, obtained 28 days after the second AZD1222 dose. This chain connects TRBV30 to TRBJ1-4; D not resolved. The receptor was isolated from an adult who received the AZD1222 COVID-19 vaccine. The CDR3 DNA sequence: TGTGCCTGGAACGCTGGAGCTACTAATGAAAAACTGTTTTTT. Protein product: CAWNAGATNEKLFF.